The rows below give T cell receptor beta chains drawn from one sample of a study of immune evolution from preneoplasia to lung adenocarcinoma. Data came from immunoSEQ multiplex PCR; TCRdb stores just in-frame clones and leaves some out. The sample lists some 2,500 clones; about 80% were seen once. Sequenced input: FFPE adjacent normal lung tissue. Receptors originate from a person of 80 years or more with lung adenocarcinoma. CDR3s include the opening cysteine and the closing phenylalanine or tryptophan. A D gene is named only where the DNA matches it firmly. Size is stated for part of the rows, as once, few or many counts, or as a class when the clone is expanded.

d_gene	v_gene	j_gene	abundance	CDR3aa	CDR3nt
TRBD1	TRBV14	TRBJ1-1	-	CASSPRQGASRTEAFF	TGTGCCAGCAGCCCTAGACAGGGGGCGAGTCGCACTGAAGCTTTCTTT
-	TRBV4-2	TRBJ2-5	once	CASERTRDFLEYF	TGTGCCAGCGAGAGAACACGGGACTTTTTAGAGTACTTC
-	TRBV7-2	TRBJ2-5	-	CASSPRHRDGETQYF	TGTGCCAGCAGCCCGCGCCACCGGGATGGAGAGACCCAGTACTTC
-	TRBV18	TRBJ2-5	-	CASSQGLQETQYF	TGTGCCAGCTCACAGGGGCTCCAAGAGACCCAGTACTTC
TRBD2	TRBV4-1	TRBJ2-1	-	CASSELAGGLGEQFF	TGCGCCAGCAGCGAACTAGCGGGGGGTTTAGGGGAGCAGTTCTTC
-	TRBV2	TRBJ2-3	-	CASSAPRGAGDGDTQYF	TGTGCCAGCAGTGCTCCTCGTGGAGCTGGAGATGGGGATACGCAGTATTTT
-	TRBV25-1	TRBJ1-2	-	CASSEYVTIF	TGTGCCAGCAGTGAATATGTAACGATCTTC
-	TRBV10-3	TRBJ2-2	-	CAISESTTATGELFF	TGTGCCATCAGTGAGTCAACGACAGCCACCGGGGAGCTGTTTTTT
-	TRBV7-8	TRBJ1-4	few	CASSPQPGPKGEKLFF	TGTGCCAGCAGCCCCCAGCCGGGGCCGAAAGGGGAAAAACTGTTTTTT
-	TRBV28	TRBJ1-4	-	CASSLFRVANEKLFF	TGTGCCAGCAGTTTATTTAGGGTAGCTAATGAAAAACTGTTTTTT
-	TRBV19	TRBJ2-7	-	CASRAGTDSYEQYF	TGTGCCAGTAGGGCCGGGACTGACTCCTACGAGCAGTACTTC
TRBD1	TRBV28	TRBJ2-6	-	CASSHLGRGQGSNGANVLTF	TGTGCCAGCAGCCATCTAGGCAGAGGACAGGGTTCCAATGGGGCCAACGTCCTGACTTTC
TRBD1	TRBV7-9	TRBJ2-2	-	CASSLYRGGVGELFF	TGTGCCAGCAGCTTGTATAGAGGGGGCGTCGGGGAGCTGTTTTTT
TRBD1	TRBV2	TRBJ1-5	-	CASSESQGVVSQPQHF	TGTGCCAGCAGTGAAAGCCAGGGGGTTGTGAGTCAGCCCCAGCATTTT
-	TRBV19	TRBJ2-7	-	CASSIGAGKSYEQYF	TGTGCCAGTAGTATAGGAGCAGGAAAATCCTACGAGCAGTACTTC
TRBD1	TRBV6-4	TRBJ2-5	-	CASSAGTGDQETQYF	TGTGCCAGCAGTGCCGGGACAGGAGACCAAGAGACCCAGTACTTC
TRBD1	TRBV5-1	TRBJ1-2	few	CASSPRRTGLNYGYTF	TGCGCCAGCAGCCCCCGTAGGACAGGTCTAAACTATGGCTACACCTTC
-	TRBV4-1	TRBJ1-2	-	CASSQRALNYGYTF	TGCGCCAGCAGCCAAAGGGCCCTTAACTATGGCTACACCTTC
-	TRBV27	TRBJ2-6	-	CASSFRPSGANVLTF	TGTGCCAGCAGTTTTCGACCCTCTGGGGCCAACGTCCTGACTTTC
TRBD2	TRBV9	TRBJ2-1	-	CASSATWGGNEQFF	TGTGCCAGCAGCGCAACATGGGGGGGGAATGAGCAGTTCTTC
-	TRBV14	TRBJ1-1	-	CASSQEGGVSEAFF	TGTGCCAGCAGCCAAGAGGGTGGGGTATCTGAAGCTTTCTTT
-	TRBV11-2	TRBJ2-1	-	CASSPGVLSYNEQFF	TGTGCCAGCAGCCCGGGAGTTCTATCCTACAATGAGCAGTTCTTC
-	TRBV7-8	TRBJ2-7	-	CASSLMSGGEQYF	TGTGCCAGCAGCTTAATGTCCGGGGGCGAGCAGTACTTC
TRBD1	TRBV2	TRBJ2-2	-	CASGLGQTTGELFF	TGTGCCAGCGGTTTGGGACAGACCACCGGGGAGCTGTTTTTT
-	TRBV30	TRBJ2-3	-	CAWSVPGQGEQYF	TGTGCCTGGAGTGTACCGGGCCAGGGAGAGCAGTATTTT
TRBD1	TRBV29-1	TRBJ1-1	-	CSVDRGSTEAFF	TGCAGCGTGGACAGGGGGTCCACTGAAGCTTTCTTT
TRBD1	TRBV5-1	TRBJ1-2	-	CASGRDRMNYGYTF	TGCGCCAGCGGCCGGGACAGGATGAACTATGGCTACACCTTC
-	TRBV25-1	TRBJ2-5	-	CASSVRGGQETQYF	TGTGCCAGCAGTGTAAGGGGTGGCCAAGAGACCCAGTACTTC
-	TRBV16	TRBJ1-3	-	CASSQRSGNTIYF	TGTGCCAGCAGCCAACGCTCTGGAAACACCATATATTTT
-	TRBV5-1	TRBJ2-5	-	CASSLFREETQYF	TGCGCCAGCAGCTTGTTCAGGGAAGAGACCCAGTACTTC
-	TRBV30	TRBJ2-7	-	CAWSVTVYEQYF	TGTGCCTGGAGTGTAACAGTCTACGAGCAGTACTTC
-	TRBV5-5	TRBJ2-1	-	CASSFIGVGKDNEQFF	TGTGCCAGCAGCTTTATTGGGGTGGGTAAGGACAATGAGCAGTTCTTC
TRBD2	TRBV28	TRBJ2-3	-	CASSPRLLAGADTQYF	TGTGCCAGCAGTCCGCGATTACTAGCGGGAGCGGATACGCAGTATTTT
TRBD1	TRBV7-9	TRBJ2-1	-	CASSPGTGGLEEQFF	TGTGCCAGCAGCCCCGGGACAGGGGGCTTAGAGGAGCAGTTCTTC
TRBD2	TRBV7-2	TRBJ2-1	-	CASSTLRDYINEQFF	TGTGCCAGCAGCACGCTCCGGGACTATATCAATGAGCAGTTCTTC
-	TRBV4-3	TRBJ2-1	once	CASSQDRLDEQFF	TGCGCCAGCAGCCAAGATAGGCTGGATGAGCAGTTCTTC
-	TRBV10-2	TRBJ1-1	-	CASSHTPTGMNTEAFF	TGCGCCAGCAGCCACACTCCAACAGGGATGAACACTGAAGCTTTCTTT
-	TRBV7-8	TRBJ1-1	once	CASSRGMNTEAFF	TGTGCCAGCAGCAGGGGTATGAACACTGAAGCTTTCTTT
-	TRBV9	TRBJ2-2	-	CARKKEGRQNTGELFF	TGTGCCAGGAAAAAGGAGGGGCGACAGAACACCGGGGAGCTGTTTTTT
-	TRBV15	TRBJ1-4	-	CATSRNRDGNEKLFF	TGTGCCACCAGCAGAAACAGGGATGGTAATGAAAAACTGTTTTTT
-	TRBV10-3	TRBJ2-2	-	CAISEASSGELFF	TGTGCCATCAGTGAGGCTAGCTCCGGGGAGCTGTTTTTT
-	TRBV7-3	TRBJ1-1	-	CASSLEGRGTEAFF	TGTGCCAGCAGCTTGGAGGGTAGGGGCACTGAAGCTTTCTTT
-	TRBV10-3	TRBJ2-7	-	CAISGGDEQYF	TGTGCCATCAGTGGCGGCGACGAGCAGTACTTC